This T cell receptor beta chain was identified in a study of blood T cell repertoires in COVID-19. The wider study: Donors in the United States, Italy and Spain gave samples during acute or convalescent COVID-19. Nucleic acid was either cDNA or gDNA, and it came from T cells, B-cell-depleted T cells, or PBMCs.

In the authors' workflow: Quantification of nucleated cells was approximated via reference gene primer amplification. Repertoires were generated with immunoSEQ multiplex PCR, while TCRdb's copy carries only in-frame clones and drops some. The V and J calls and clone size were taken over from that table, and D and trimming were inferred from the DNA. The table records approximately 240,000 clones, around nine tenths of them present only once. Germline V gives CDR1 SGHDT, CDR2 YYEEEE. V was trimmed by 1 base and J by 1 base, leaving 8 bases between them. The CDR3 runs to 15 residues. The chain joins TRBV5-6 to TRBJ1-4; the D is unclear. This TCR came from a man aged 25-40 years with COVID-19, enrolled during active disease. Sample: peripheral blood. The chain's CDR3 is CASSLQVRTNEKLFF. The CDR3 region has the DNA TGTGCCAGCAGCTTGCAGGTTCGAACTAATGAAAAACTGTTTTTT.